Included here is one T cell receptor beta chain sequence, with context. The junction departs from the called germline gene at one end, perhaps through a read error. Germline lookup yields CDR1 SEHNR and CDR2 FQNEAQ (reference sequence). The CDR3 length is 17 residues. TCRdb independently ran MiXCR on the PCR reads; one entry per CDR3 protein. The table has about 24,000 distinct CDR3 sequences, 45% to 55% seen once. These data belong to a study of vaccination and CD4 T cells after COVID-19. Study context: Two doses of either BNT162b2 or mRNA-1273 vaccine went to participants.

The chain links TRBV7-9 to TRBJ2-7; 12 nucleotides agree with TRBD1. This receptor was obtained from a human donor who had recovered from COVID-19. The input for sequencing was CD4+ T cells from blood, taken before SARS-CoV-2 vaccination. The CDR3, as DNA: TGTGCCAGCAGCATAGCCTTGGGACAGGGGGCAGCCTACGAGCAGTACTTC. Translated: CASSIALGQGAAYEQYF. Based on the CDR3 plus reference TRBV7-9 and TRBJ2-7, the full variable domain is DTGVSQNPRHKITKRGQNVTFRCDPISEHNRLYWYRQTLGQGPEFLTYFQNEAQLEKSRLLSDRFSAERPKGSFSTLEIQRTEQGDSAMYLCASSIALGQGAAYEQYFGPGTRLTVT.